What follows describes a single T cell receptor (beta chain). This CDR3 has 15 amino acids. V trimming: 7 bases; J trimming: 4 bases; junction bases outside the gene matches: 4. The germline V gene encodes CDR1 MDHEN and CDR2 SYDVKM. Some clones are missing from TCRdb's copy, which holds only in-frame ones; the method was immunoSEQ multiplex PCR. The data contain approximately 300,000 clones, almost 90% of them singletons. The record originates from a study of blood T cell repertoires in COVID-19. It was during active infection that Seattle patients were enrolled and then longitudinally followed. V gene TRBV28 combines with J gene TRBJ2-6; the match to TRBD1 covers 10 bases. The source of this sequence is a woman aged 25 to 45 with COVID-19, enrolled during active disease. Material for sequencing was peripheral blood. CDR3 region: CASNDRGRGANVLTF. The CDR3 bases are TGTGCCAGCAATGACAGGGGGCGCGGGGCCAACGTCCTGACTTTC.